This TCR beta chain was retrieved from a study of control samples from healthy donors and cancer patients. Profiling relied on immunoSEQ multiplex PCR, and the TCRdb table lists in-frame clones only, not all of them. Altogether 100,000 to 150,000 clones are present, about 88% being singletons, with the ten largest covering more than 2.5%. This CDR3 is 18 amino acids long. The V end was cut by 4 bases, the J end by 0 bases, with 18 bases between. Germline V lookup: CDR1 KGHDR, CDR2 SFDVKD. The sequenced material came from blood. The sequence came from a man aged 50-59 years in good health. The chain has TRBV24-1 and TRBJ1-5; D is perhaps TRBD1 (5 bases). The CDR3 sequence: CATSDPRFGGASNQPQHF. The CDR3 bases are TGTGCCACCAGTGACCCCCGGTTCGGTGGGGCTAGCAATCAGCCCCAGCATTTT.